This record covers a single T cell receptor (beta chain). What it binds is unknown. The data were obtained in a study of prognosis after radiotherapy for stage I lung cancer. Turning to the study itself: Patients with tumors diagnosed as squamous cell carcinoma numbered 6 to 8, and those with adenocarcinoma more than 10.

V shed 4 bases and J 6 bases; nucleotides not matched to a gene: 1. From germline, CDR1 is DFQATT and CDR2 SNEGSKA (reference sequence). This CDR3 region has 12 residues. Genomic DNA was the source, and TCR beta CDR3 was amplified from it by two-round multiplex PCR. Specific primers for each TRBV and TRBJ gene were what first-round PCR used. MiXCR, applied by TCRdb to the multiplex PCR reads, yields one record per CDR3 protein. The sample contains 9,500 to 13,000 distinct CDR3 sequences, less than 65% of which appear only once. Study findings and constraints: Where distant metastases developed, patients had lower Shannon entropy after stereotactic body radiation therapy. Divergent TRBV and TRBJ gene usage has reportedly been observed between patients with and without metastases.

The rearrangement links TRBV20-1 to TRBJ2-7; 12 nucleotides match TRBD2. The sample in question was PBMCs, obtained before or after stereotactic body radiation therapy (not recorded which). The sequence was obtained from a donor aged 50 or older with non-small cell lung cancer. The CDR3 is CSAMGLAGEQYF. The CDR3 DNA reads as TGCAGTGCTATGGGACTAGCGGGCGAGCAGTACTTC.